This TCR beta chain was documented in a study of blood T cell repertoires in COVID-19. Overall study context: Spain, Italy and the United States supplied samples that represented acute and convalescent COVID-19. T cells, B-cell-depleted T cells, or PBMCs provided the cDNA or gDNA that served as material.

Authors' analysis steps: Estimated nucleated cell counts came from reference gene primer amplification. The data were produced by immunoSEQ multiplex PCR, yet TCRdb's version contains in-frame clones alone and is incomplete. From that table come the V and J calls and clone size; the DNA was used to work out D and trimming. The repertoire holds approximately 280,000 clones, with around 91% as singletons. Germline V gene data show CDR1 as SGHTA and CDR2 as FQGNSA. V lost 3 bases, J lost 1 base, and 12 bases lay in between. The CDR3 loop spans 15 amino acids. This clonotype was obtained from a woman in her sixties or seventies with acute or convalescent COVID-19. Sequencing was performed on peripheral blood. This rearrangement joins TRBV7-2 to TRBJ1-1; tentative D call: TRBD1 (6 bases). The CDR3 DNA reads TGTGCCAGCAGCTTGGTAGGACAGTGGAACACTGAAGCTTTCTTT. This codes for CASSLVGQWNTEAFF.